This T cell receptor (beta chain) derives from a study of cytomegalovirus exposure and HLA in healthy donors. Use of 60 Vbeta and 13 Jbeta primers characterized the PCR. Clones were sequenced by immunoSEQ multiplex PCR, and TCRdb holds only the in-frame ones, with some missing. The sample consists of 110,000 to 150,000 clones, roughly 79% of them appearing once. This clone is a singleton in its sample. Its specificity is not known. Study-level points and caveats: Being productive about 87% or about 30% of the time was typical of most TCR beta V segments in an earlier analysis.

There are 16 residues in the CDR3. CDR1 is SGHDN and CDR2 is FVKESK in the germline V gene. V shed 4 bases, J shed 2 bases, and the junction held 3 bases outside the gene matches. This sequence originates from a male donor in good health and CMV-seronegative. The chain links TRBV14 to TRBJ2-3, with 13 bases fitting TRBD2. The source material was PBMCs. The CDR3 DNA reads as TGTGCCAGCAGCCGACTAGCGGGAGGCGTCACAGATACGCAGTATTTT. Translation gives CASSRLAGGVTDTQYF. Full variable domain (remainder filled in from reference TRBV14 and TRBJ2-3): EAGVTQFPSHSVIEKGQTVTLRCDPISGHDNLYWYRRVMGKEIKFLLHFVKESKQDESGMPNNRFLAERTGGTYSTLKVQPAELEDSGVYFCASSRLAGGVTDTQYFGPGTRLTVL.